This T cell receptor beta chain is drawn from a study of blood T cell repertoires in COVID-19. Clones were sequenced by immunoSEQ multiplex PCR, and TCRdb holds only the in-frame ones, with some missing. The top ten hold 1.2% of the sample, which has a few hundred thousand clones, 85% to 90% seen once. The length of the CDR3 is 14 residues. The ends were cut back, 0 bases at V and 4 bases at J, with 11 bases in the middle. Looked up from germline, CDR1 is SGDLS and CDR2 is YYNGEE. The sample taken for sequencing was PBMCs or T cells enriched from blood (not recorded which). The clonotype was recovered from a man aged 25-45 years who had recovered from COVID-19. V usage is TRBV9 and J usage is TRBJ2-7; a possible D gene is TRBD2 (6 bases). CDR3 nucleotides: TGTGCCAGCAGCGTAGCCCCTAGCGAATACGAGCAGTACTTC. It translates to CASSVAPSEYEQYF. Complete variable domain (other parts from reference TRBV9 and TRBJ2-7): DSGVTQTPKHLITATGQRVTLRCSPRSGDLSVYWYQQSLDQGLQFLIQYYNGEERAKGNILERFSAQQFPDLHSELNLSSLELGDSALYFCASSVAPSEYEQYFGPGTRLTVT.